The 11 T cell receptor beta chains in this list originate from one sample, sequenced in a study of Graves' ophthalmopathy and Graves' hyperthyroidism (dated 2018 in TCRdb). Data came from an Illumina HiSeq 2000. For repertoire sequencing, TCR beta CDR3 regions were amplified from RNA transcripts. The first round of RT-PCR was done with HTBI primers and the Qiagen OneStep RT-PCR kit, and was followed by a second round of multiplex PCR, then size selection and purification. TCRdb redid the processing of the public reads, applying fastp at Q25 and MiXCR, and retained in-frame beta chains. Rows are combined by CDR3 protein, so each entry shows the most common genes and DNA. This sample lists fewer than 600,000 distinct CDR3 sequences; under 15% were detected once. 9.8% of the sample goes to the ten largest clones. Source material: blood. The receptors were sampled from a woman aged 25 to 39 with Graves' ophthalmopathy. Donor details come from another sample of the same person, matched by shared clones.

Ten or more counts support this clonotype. The CDR3 loop is CASTRTGLRGGELFF. As DNA, the CDR3 is TGTGCCAGCACCAGGACAGGGCTAAGAGGCGGGGAGCTGTTTTTT. This sequence joins TRBV6-1 and TRBJ2-2; TRBD1 matches 8 bases. The CDR3 runs 15 residues. CDR1 MNHNS and CDR2 SASEGT come from the germline V gene. Trimming at V came to 7 bases and at J to 7 bases, leaving 11 bases not matched to a gene.

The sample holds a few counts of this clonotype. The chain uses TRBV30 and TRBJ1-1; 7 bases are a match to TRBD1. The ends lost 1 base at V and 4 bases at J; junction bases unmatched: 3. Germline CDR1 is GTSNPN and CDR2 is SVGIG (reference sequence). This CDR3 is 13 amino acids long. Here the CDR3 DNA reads TGTGCCTGGAGTGGCACAGGGGTCACTGAAGCTTTCTTT. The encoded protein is CAWSGTGVTEAFF.

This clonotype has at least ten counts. The CDR3, as DNA: TGTGCCAGCAGTTACAACAGGGGTAGCAATCAGCCCCAGCATTTT. It yields the protein CASSYNRGSNQPQHF. The chain couples TRBV6-5 to TRBJ1-5; the match to TRBD1 covers 7 bases. CDR1 MNHEY and CDR2 SVGAGI come from the germline V gene. V was pared by 2 bases and J by 0 bases, with 1 base of the junction left unmatched. This CDR3 is built from 15 residues.

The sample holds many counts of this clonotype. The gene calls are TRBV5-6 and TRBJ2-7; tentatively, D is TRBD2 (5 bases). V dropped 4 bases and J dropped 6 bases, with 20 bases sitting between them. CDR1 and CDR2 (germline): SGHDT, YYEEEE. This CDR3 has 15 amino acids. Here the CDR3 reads CASSLRRGSLREQYF. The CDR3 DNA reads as TGTGCCAGCAGCCTACGTCGAGGGAGCTTGCGCGAGCAGTACTTC.

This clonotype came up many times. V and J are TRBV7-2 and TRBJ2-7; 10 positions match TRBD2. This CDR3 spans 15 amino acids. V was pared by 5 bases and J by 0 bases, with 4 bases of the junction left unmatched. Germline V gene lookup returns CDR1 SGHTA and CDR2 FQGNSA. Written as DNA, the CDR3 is TGTGCCAGCAGCCCTACTAGCGGGGCCTCCTACGAGCAGTACTTC. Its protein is CASSPTSGASYEQYF.

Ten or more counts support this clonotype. CDR3 nucleotide sequence: TGTGCCAGCAGTATACAGCGGTACGAGGGTCGTGGCACCGGGGAGCTGTTTTTT. Translating gives CASSIQRYEGRGTGELFF. This sequence joins TRBV6-2 or TRBV6-3 and TRBJ2-2; a weak D match, TRBD2 (5 bases). The V gene's germline CDR1 is MNHEY and CDR2 SVGEGT. Trimming left V 5 bases short and J 4 bases short, with 23 bases between. The CDR3 sequence is 18 residues long.

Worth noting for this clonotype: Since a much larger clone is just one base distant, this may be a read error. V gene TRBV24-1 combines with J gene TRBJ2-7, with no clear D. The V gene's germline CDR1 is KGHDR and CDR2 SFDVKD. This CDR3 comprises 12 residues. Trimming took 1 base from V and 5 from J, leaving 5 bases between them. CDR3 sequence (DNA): TGTGCCACCAGTGATTTCGGCCACGAGCAGTACTTC. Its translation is CATSDFGHEQYF.

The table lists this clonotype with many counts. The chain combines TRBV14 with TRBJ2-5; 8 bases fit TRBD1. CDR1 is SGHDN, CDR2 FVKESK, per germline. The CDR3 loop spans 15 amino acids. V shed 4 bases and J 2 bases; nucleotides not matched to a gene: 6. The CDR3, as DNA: TGTGCCAGCAGCCCGACGACAGGGGTACAAGAGACCCAGTACTTC. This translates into CASSPTTGVQETQYF. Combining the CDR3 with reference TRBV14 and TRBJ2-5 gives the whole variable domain EAGVTQFPSHSVIEKGQTVTLRCDPISGHDNLYWYRRVMGKEIKFLLHFVKESKQDESGMPNNRFLAERTGGTYSTLKVQPAELEDSGVYFCASSPTTGVQETQYFGPGTRLLVL.

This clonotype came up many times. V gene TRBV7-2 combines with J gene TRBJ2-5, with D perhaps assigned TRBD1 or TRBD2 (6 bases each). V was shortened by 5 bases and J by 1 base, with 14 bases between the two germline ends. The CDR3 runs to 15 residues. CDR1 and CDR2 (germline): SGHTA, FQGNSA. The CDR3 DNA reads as TGTGCCAGCAGCCAATTGGGGGGCGGCCAAGAGACCCAGTACTTC. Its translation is CASSQLGGGQETQYF.

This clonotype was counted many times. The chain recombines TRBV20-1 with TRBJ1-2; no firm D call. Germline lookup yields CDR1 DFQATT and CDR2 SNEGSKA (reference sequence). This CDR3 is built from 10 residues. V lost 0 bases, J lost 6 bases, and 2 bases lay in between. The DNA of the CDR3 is TGCAGTGCTAGAGATAATGGCTACACCTTC. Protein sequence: CSARDNGYTF.

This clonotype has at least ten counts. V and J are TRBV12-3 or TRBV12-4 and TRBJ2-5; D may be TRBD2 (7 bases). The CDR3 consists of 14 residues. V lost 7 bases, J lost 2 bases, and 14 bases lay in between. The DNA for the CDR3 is TGTGCCAGCATCCAAGGGGGGGTGCAAGAGACCCAGTACTTC. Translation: CASIQGGVQETQYF.